These 23 T cell receptor beta chains originate from one sample sequenced in a study of control samples from healthy donors and cancer patients. The method was immunoSEQ multiplex PCR; TCRdb's version includes in-frame clones alone and lacks a portion of them. Counted here are more than 95,000 clones, roughly 90% occurring once; the ten biggest clones make up 19%. Input material: PBMCs. The receptors come from a man aged 55-75 years with lung cancer.

The gene calls are TRBV10-1 and TRBJ2-7, with 7 bases that match TRBD1. J was trimmed by 2 bases and V by 8 bases; bases with no gene match: 12. CDR3 length equals 15 residues. Per the germline V gene, CDR1 is WNHNN and CDR2 is SYGVQD (reference sequence). This chain's CDR3 is CASGSRQGRAYEQYV. In nucleotides, the CDR3 is TGCGCCAGCGGCAGTAGACAGGGCCGAGCCTACGAGCAGTACGTC.

The CDR3 nucleotides are TGTGCCAGTAGTATTTCCTGGGGGACCGAGAACACTGAAGCTTTCTTT. Protein product: CASSISWGTENTEAFF. The V gene is TRBV19, the J gene TRBJ1-1; weak D call: TRBD1 (5 bases). This CDR3 is 16 amino acids long. Trimming stripped 3 bases from V and 1 base from J, with 15 bases between. Germline CDR1 and CDR2: LNHDA and SQIVND (reference sequence).

This clone was seen a single time. The chain uses TRBV7-9 and TRBJ1-5, with D unclear. The CDR3 extends over 15 amino acids. CDR1 and CDR2 (germline): SEHNR, FQNEAQ (reference sequence). Deletions cut 5 bases from V and 3 bases from J, with 14 bases between. Here the CDR3 DNA reads TGTGCCAGCAGCCCCCCATGGGGTGACAATCAGCCCCAGCATTTT. The encoded protein is CASSPPWGDNQPQHF.

The table lists this clone with a count of one. The chain has TRBV29-1 and TRBJ2-7, with TRBD1 identical over 11 bases. Germline loops: CDR1 SQVTM, CDR2 ANQGSEA. The length of the CDR3 is 17 residues. Trimming at V came to 4 bases and at J to 2 bases, leaving 13 bases not matched to a gene. DNA for the CDR3: TGCAGCGTTGTATTTGGTATTAGGGACAGGGGGACCTACGAGCAGTACTTC. Protein product: CSVVFGIRDRGTYEQYF.

The CDR3 nucleotides read TGTGCCAGCAGCCGGACCGGGACAGGGCCCTATGGCTACACCTTC. It translates to CASSRTGTGPYGYTF. The chain employs TRBV3-1 (or the pseudogene TRBV3-2) and TRBJ1-2; the match to TRBD1 covers 9 bases. The germline CDR1 and CDR2 sequences are LGHDT and YNNKEL (reference sequence). Unmatched junction bases numbered 7, after V lost 4 bases and J lost 4 bases. The CDR3 covers 15 residues.

The rearrangement links TRBV30 to TRBJ2-1; D gene unclear. This CDR3 is built from 12 residues. V lost 8 bases and J lost 12, with 20 bases in between. In germline, CDR1 is GTSNPN, CDR2 SVGIG (reference sequence). The CDR3 region is CAGLGVGFRQFF. The CDR3, as DNA: TGTGCCGGGCTTGGAGTTGGATTTAGGCAGTTCTTC.

The V and J genes are TRBV21-1 and TRBJ2-7; the table's D call TRBD1 went unverified against the DNA. TRBV21-1 is assigned pseudogene status. The CDR3 consists of 18 residues. The CDR3 is CASSKRTPGQVSSYEQYV. The CDR3 DNA sequence: TGTGCCAGCAGCAAAAGAACACCGGGACAGGTCTCCTCCTACGAGCAGTACGTC.

V gene TRBV7-9 combines with J gene TRBJ1-2; unclear D gene. With 6 bases removed from V and 10 bases from J, the gap between germline ends came to 21 bases. Germline V gene lookup returns CDR1 SEHNR and CDR2 FQNEAQ (reference sequence). The CDR3 covers 14 residues. This chain's CDR3 is CASSFHLGSRTYTF. As DNA, the CDR3 is TGTGCCAGCAGTTTCCACCTCGGGAGCCGAACCTACACCTTC.

As for this clone: The sample has other DNA sequences that encode this CDR3 too. The chain joins TRBV3-1 (or the pseudogene TRBV3-2) to TRBJ1-3; no clear D. V gave up 1 base and J gave up 2 bases, with 0 bases separating them. There are 12 residues in the CDR3. The germline V gene has CDR1 LGHDT and CDR2 YNNKEL (reference sequence). The CDR3 sequence is CASSQAGNTIYF. For the CDR3, the DNA is TGTGCCAGCAGCCAAGCTGGAAACACCATATATTTT.

The V gene is TRBV27, the J gene TRBJ2-7; D may be TRBD2 (6 bases). Germline CDR1 MNHEY, CDR2 SMNVEV (reference sequence). This CDR3 spans 14 amino acids. V lost 3 bases to trimming and J lost 6 bases, with 15 bases between them. CDR3 protein: CASSFSSGLSEQYF. CDR3 nucleotides: TGTGCCAGCAGTTTTTCCTCGGGACTCAGCGAGCAGTACTTC.

The genes are TRBV25-1 and TRBJ1-1, with D perhaps matching TRBD1 (5 bases). Trimming took off 3 bases at V and 5 bases at J, with 22 bases between the two ends. The germline V gene has CDR1 MGHDK and CDR2 SYGVNS. There are 17 residues in the CDR3. The CDR3: CASSERGGSAERTEAFF. CDR3 bases: TGTGCCAGCAGTGAGAGGGGAGGGAGTGCGGAACGGACTGAAGCTTTCTTT.

The rearrangement uses TRBV6-6 and TRBJ2-1; maybe TRBD1 (6 bases). The germline gives CDR1 MNHNY, CDR2 SVGAGI (reference sequence). The V gene lost 3 bases and the J gene lost 12 bases, with 15 bases spanning the gap. CDR3 length equals 13 residues. CDR3 bases: TGTGCCAGCAGTTATGAGGGACACCTTGGGCAGTTCTTC. Amino acids: CASSYEGHLGQFF.

The chain joins TRBV7-9 to TRBJ2-7, with D perhaps matching TRBD2 (6 bases). This CDR3 has 15 residues. The V end lost 5 bases, the J end lost 5 bases, and 19 bases lay between the germline ends. Germline CDR1 and CDR2: SEHNR and FQNEAQ (reference sequence). CDR3: CASSRDGRWGDEQYF. CDR3 DNA sequence: TGTGCCAGCAGCCGGGACGGCCGCTGGGGGGACGAGCAGTACTTC.

The V call is TRBV10-3, the J call TRBJ2-1; no clear D gene. Germline loops: CDR1 ENHRY, CDR2 SYGVKD. Trimming removed 4 bases from V and 5 bases from J, with 24 bases in between. The CDR3 runs to 18 residues. The CDR3: CAISARNQLARVDNEQFF. As DNA, the CDR3 is TGTGCCATCAGTGCCCGGAATCAATTGGCAAGAGTGGACAATGAGCAGTTCTTC.

This chain joins TRBV4-1 and TRBJ1-5; no definite D call. CDR1 and CDR2 (germline): MGHRA, YSYEKL. With 0 bases removed from V and 7 bases from J, the gap between germline ends came to 7 bases. CDR3 size: 13 residues. CDR3 coding DNA: TGCGCCAGCAGCCAAGATCCGGCGCAGCCCCAGCATTTT. Amino acid sequence: CASSQDPAQPQHF.

This chain links TRBV11-2 with TRBJ2-5; TRBD1 aligns across 9 bases. CDR3 length: 13 residues. The ends lost 3 bases at V and 6 bases at J; junction bases unmatched: 2. Germline V CDR1 and CDR2: SGHAT, FQNNGV. In nucleotides, the CDR3 is TGTGCCAGCAGCTTGGACAGGGGTCAGACCCAGTACTTC. Its translation: CASSLDRGQTQYF.

This clone showed up just once. CDR3 protein: CASSGLAGAFF. CDR3 nucleotide sequence: TGTGCCAGCAGCGGATTAGCGGGAGCTTTCTTT. The genes are TRBV9 and TRBJ1-1, with D unclear. V was shortened by 3 bases and J by 10 bases, with 10 bases between the two germline ends. Looked up from germline, CDR1 is SGDLS and CDR2 is YYNGEE. This CDR3 has 11 residues. Full variable domain (rest looked up from reference TRBV9 and TRBJ1-1): DSGVTQTPKHLITATGQRVTLRCSPRSGDLSVYWYQQSLDQGLQFLIQYYNGEERAKGNILERFSAQQFPDLHSELNLSSLELGDSALYFCASSGLAGAFFGQGTRLTVV.

V is TRBV5-1 and J is TRBJ2-1, with D tentatively TRBD1 (6 bases). V lost 4 bases and J lost 1, with 15 bases in between. Looked up from germline, CDR1 is SGHRS and CDR2 is YFSETQ. The CDR3 is made up of 16 amino acids. The CDR3 loop reads CASSPHLQGSYNEQFF. The CDR3 DNA reads TGCGCCAGCAGCCCTCACTTACAGGGATCCTACAATGAGCAGTTCTTC.

The chain recombines TRBV18 with TRBJ2-5, with D unclear. V lost 1 base and J 2 bases, leaving 8 bases between the germline ends. The CDR3 is made up of 14 amino acids. CDR1 is KGHSH, CDR2 LQKENI, per germline. The CDR3: CASSPQKGQETQYF. In nucleotides, the CDR3 is TGTGCCAGCTCACCACAAAAAGGTCAAGAGACCCAGTACTTC.

The chain couples TRBV18 to TRBJ1-2, with no clear D. CDR1 and CDR2 from the germline V gene are KGHSH and LQKENI. V was clipped by 3 bases and J by 3 bases, with 5 bases between them. The CDR3 sequence is 12 residues long. CDR3 sequence (DNA): TGTGCCAGCTCACCTGGGGACTATGGCTACACCTTC. Amino acids: CASSPGDYGYTF.

The V and J genes are TRBV18 and TRBJ2-1, with D possibly matching TRBD1 (6 bases). Germline-derived CDR1 and CDR2 are KGHSH and LQKENI. This CDR3 has 16 amino acids. V dropped 0 bases and J dropped 9 bases, with 18 bases sitting between them. The CDR3 spells CASSPPGQLGFGEQFF. The CDR3, as DNA: TGTGCCAGCTCACCACCCGGACAGTTAGGTTTCGGTGAGCAGTTCTTC.

The chain has TRBV20-1 and TRBJ1-5; D may be TRBD1 (6 bases). Per the germline V gene, CDR1 is DFQATT and CDR2 is SNEGSKA (reference sequence). The CDR3 runs to 13 residues. V was shortened by 3 bases and J by 7 bases, with 13 bases between the two germline ends. The CDR3 is CSASRGTGQPQHF. In nucleotides, the CDR3 is TGCAGTGCTAGTCGGGGAACAGGGCAGCCCCAGCATTTT.

The chain couples TRBV19 to TRBJ2-5; the D is unclear. CDR1 LNHDA and CDR2 SQIVND come from the germline V gene (reference sequence). Between the trimmed V and J ends, which lost 5 bases and 1 base, there was a span of 11 bases. CDR3 length equals 14 residues. CDR3 coding DNA: TGTGCCAGTAGTTTTCCGGAACTCCAAGAGACCCAGTACTTC. Translated, it gives CASSFPELQETQYF.